Below are 19 T cell receptor beta chains sequenced from a single sample in a study of early T cells in non-severe SARS-CoV-2 infection. From the 5' RACE reads, TCRdb called clonotypes with MiXCR, one entry per CDR3 protein. In the table there are approximately 66,000 distinct CDR3 sequences, 12% of which are singletons. The sequencing used whole blood, collected at baseline. The receptors were gathered from an adult who was a healthcare worker with PCR-confirmed SARS-CoV-2 infection or an uninfected control (not recorded which). The donor label of this sample is uncertain.

There are a few counts of this clonotype. The CDR3 DNA follows: TGTGCCAGCAGTGAACGTAGGACAGGGCTTGGCTACACCTTC. As protein: CASSERRTGLGYTF. This chain uses TRBV2 with TRBJ1-2; 8 bases are a match to TRBD1. The junction had 6 bases not matched to a gene; V was cut back by 2 bases and J by 7 bases. The V gene's germline CDR1 is SNHLY and CDR2 FYNNEI. CDR3 size: 14 residues.

CDR3 nucleotide sequence: TGTGCCAGCAGTTTATTCTCACTAAATTCACCCCTCCACTTT. Translating gives CASSLFSLNSPLHF. This chain uses TRBV27 with TRBJ1-6; D is undetermined. Trimming removed 1 base at V and 7 bases at J, with 8 bases between. The CDR3 is 14 amino acids. Germline-derived CDR1 and CDR2 are MNHEY and SMNVEV (reference sequence).

The chain is built from TRBV7-2 and TRBJ1-2, with D possibly TRBD1 on 5 matching bases. This CDR3 region has 12 residues. Germline CDR1 is SGHTA and CDR2 is FQGNSA. Trimming removed 4 bases from V and 6 bases from J, with 9 bases in between. The CDR3 is CASSSVGDGYTF. The CDR3 nucleotides read TGTGCCAGCAGCTCGGTGGGGGATGGCTACACCTTC.

This clonotype occurred many times. This chain joins TRBV12-3 or TRBV12-4 and TRBJ1-2; 10 bases match TRBD1. The J segment lost 8 bases and the V segment lost 2 bases, leaving 5 bases of the junction unmatched. The CDR3 loop spans 14 amino acids. DNA of the CDR3: TGTGCCAGCAGTTTATCGACAGGGGGCTTCGGCTACACCTTC. It specifies CASSLSTGGFGYTF.

This clonotype was seen ten or more times. The gene calls are TRBV7-2 and TRBJ2-1; 10 nucleotides line up with TRBD1. The CDR3 loop spans 14 amino acids. V was clipped by 1 base and J by 10 bases; unmatched bases: 4. Per the germline V gene, CDR1 is SGHTA and CDR2 is FQGNSA. CDR3 coding DNA: TGTGCCAGCAGCTTAGTCGGACAGGGGGTAGAGCAGTTCTTC. As protein: CASSLVGQGVEQFF.

This clonotype was counted ten times or more. V is TRBV2 and J is TRBJ2-3, with TRBD2 matching over 10 bases. The V and J ends lost 6 bases and 2 bases, in that order; junction bases with no gene match: 8. CDR1 and CDR2 (germline): SNHLY, FYNNEI. The CDR3 loop spans 16 amino acids. The CDR3 DNA reads TGTGCCAGCAGGGCAAGAGCGGGGGGGGTCACAGATACGCAGTATTTT. It codes for CASRARAGGVTDTQYF.

This chain links TRBV27 with TRBJ1-4, with D tentatively TRBD1 (6 bases). Trimming left V 4 bases short and J 0 bases short, with 9 bases between. The length of the CDR3 is 15 residues. Germline V lookup: CDR1 MNHEY, CDR2 SMNVEV (reference sequence). The DNA for the CDR3 is TGTGCCAGCAGTTCCCGACAGGCAACTAATGAAAAACTGTTTTTT. This gives the protein CASSSRQATNEKLFF.

This sequence joins TRBV9 and TRBJ1-1, with a possible D match to TRBD1 (5 bases). CDR1 is SGDLS, CDR2 YYNGEE, per germline. Trimming shortened V by 1 base and J by 4 bases, and 17 bases separated the two germline ends. CDR3 size: 16 residues. CDR3 residues: CASSVMAGQEVTEAFF. The DNA for the CDR3 is TGTGCCAGCAGCGTAATGGCAGGGCAAGAGGTCACTGAAGCTTTCTTT. The full variable domain, completed using reference TRBV9 and TRBJ1-1, is DSGVTQTPKHLITATGQRVTLRCSPRSGDLSVYWYQQSLDQGLQFLIQYYNGEERAKGNILERFSAQQFPDLHSELNLSSLELGDSALYFCASSVMAGQEVTEAFFGQGTRLTVV.

This chain links TRBV14 with TRBJ1-2, with 7 bases identical to TRBD1. V shed 4 bases and J 8 bases; nucleotides not matched to a gene: 7. In germline, CDR1 is SGHDN, CDR2 FVKESK. The CDR3 extends over 13 amino acids. CDR3 DNA sequence: TGTGCCAGCAGCCCCAGAAGGGGGCAGGGCTACACCTTC. Translated, it gives CASSPRRGQGYTF. Looking up the rest from reference TRBV14 and TRBJ1-2 gives the full variable domain: EAGVTQFPSHSVIEKGQTVTLRCDPISGHDNLYWYRRVMGKEIKFLLHFVKESKQDESGMPNNRFLAERTGGTYSTLKVQPAELEDSGVYFCASSPRRGQGYTFGSGTRLTVV.

This clonotype was observed a few times. V usage is TRBV5-1 and J usage is TRBJ2-3; tentatively, D is TRBD2 (5 bases). The CDR3 consists of 14 residues. V lost 4 bases, J lost 2 bases, and 11 bases lay in between. Germline lookup yields CDR1 SGHRS and CDR2 YFSETQ. DNA for the CDR3: TGCGCCAGCAGCGCGGGCGGATACACAGATACGCAGTATTTT. Protein product: CASSAGGYTDTQYF.

This clonotype was seen at least ten times. V usage is TRBV20-1 and J usage is TRBJ1-1; D remains unclear. The V gene lost 1 base and the J gene lost 6 bases, with 12 bases spanning the gap. This CDR3 comprises 13 residues. The germline V gene encodes CDR1 DFQATT and CDR2 SNEGSKA (reference sequence). CDR3 sequence: CSARASLSAEAFF. CDR3 coding DNA: TGCAGTGCTAGAGCGTCTTTGAGCGCTGAAGCTTTCTTT.

In its sample, this clonotype was seen once. The CDR3 is CASSYPRDRPNYEQYV. The CDR3 nucleotides are TGTGCCAGCAGTTACCCCCGTGACAGGCCCAACTACGAGCAGTACGTC. This chain joins TRBV6-9 and TRBJ2-7; D might be TRBD1 (6 bases). The CDR3 loop spans 16 amino acids. V was pared by 3 bases and J by 3 bases, with 18 bases between. CDR1 is MNHGY, CDR2 SVAAGI, per germline.

This clonotype was seen at least ten times. V usage is TRBV2 and J usage is TRBJ2-6, with a tentative D call TRBD2 (6 bases). This CDR3 region has 12 residues. Deletions cut 8 bases from V and 6 bases from J, with 8 bases between. Germline V gene lookup returns CDR1 SNHLY and CDR2 FYNNEI. CDR3 loop: CASGREANVLTF. In DNA, the CDR3 is TGTGCCAGCGGGCGGGAGGCCAACGTCCTGACTTTC. Together with reference TRBV2 and TRBJ2-6, the CDR3 gives the full variable domain: EPEVTQTPSHQVTQMGQEVILRCVPISNHLYFYWYRQILGQKVEFLVSFYNNEISEKSEIFDDQFSVERPDGSNFTLKIRSTKLEDSAMYFCASGREANVLTFGAGSRLTVL.

The sample holds a few counts of this clonotype. The chain employs TRBV6-6 and TRBJ2-3; D ambiguous. The length of the CDR3 is 14 residues. Germline assignment: CDR1 MNHNY and CDR2 SVGAGI (reference sequence). The V end lost 0 bases, the J end lost 14 bases, and 18 bases lay between the germline ends. CDR3 residues: CASSYSPTKADRYF. CDR3 coding DNA: TGTGCCAGCAGTTACTCTCCGACCAAAGCCGATCGGTATTTT.

This clonotype was seen only a few times. The chain has TRBV18 and TRBJ1-1; no definite D call. Germline V gene lookup returns CDR1 KGHSH and CDR2 LQKENI. V shed 2 bases and J shed 1 base, with 14 bases lying between them. The CDR3 runs to 16 residues. The DNA for the CDR3 is TGTGCCAGCTCACCAGAGGGTAGGGTGGCGAACACTGAAGCTTTCTTT. This codes for CASSPEGRVANTEAFF.

Only a few counts were recorded for this clonotype. The chain combines TRBV20-1 with TRBJ2-7; TRBD1 aligns across 7 bases. J was trimmed by 6 bases and V by 6 bases; bases with no gene match: 11. This CDR3 comprises 13 residues. Germline CDR1 and CDR2: DFQATT and SNEGSKA (reference sequence). The CDR3 region is CSARSVTGAEQYV. CDR3 in DNA: TGCAGTGCCAGGTCCGTAACAGGGGCCGAGCAGTACGTC.

The V gene is TRBV6-5, the J gene TRBJ2-1, with a weak D call TRBD1 (5 bases). The CDR3 spans 13 residues. CDR1 is MNHEY, CDR2 SVGAGI, per germline. V lost 0 bases and J 5 bases, leaving 5 bases between the germline ends. This CDR3 is CASSYSTDNEQFF. CDR3 bases: TGTGCCAGCAGTTACTCGACAGACAATGAGCAGTTCTTC.

The table lists this clonotype with a few counts. This sequence joins TRBV15 and TRBJ1-5; no reliable D call. CDR1 LNHNV and CDR2 YYDKDF come from the germline V gene (reference sequence). Trimming shortened V by 1 base and J by 8 bases, and 6 bases separated the two germline ends. This CDR3 has 12 amino acids. The CDR3 sequence: CATSRVPEPQHF. The CDR3 region has the DNA TGTGCCACCAGCAGAGTCCCTGAGCCCCAGCATTTT.

The chain combines TRBV20-1 with TRBJ1-2; D is uncertain. This CDR3 has 10 residues. The germline gives CDR1 DFQATT, CDR2 SNEGSKA (reference sequence). V lost 5 bases, J lost 8 bases, and 9 bases lay in between. The CDR3 is CSAPLGGYTF. CDR3 sequence (DNA): TGCAGTGCTCCACTGGGGGGCTACACCTTC.